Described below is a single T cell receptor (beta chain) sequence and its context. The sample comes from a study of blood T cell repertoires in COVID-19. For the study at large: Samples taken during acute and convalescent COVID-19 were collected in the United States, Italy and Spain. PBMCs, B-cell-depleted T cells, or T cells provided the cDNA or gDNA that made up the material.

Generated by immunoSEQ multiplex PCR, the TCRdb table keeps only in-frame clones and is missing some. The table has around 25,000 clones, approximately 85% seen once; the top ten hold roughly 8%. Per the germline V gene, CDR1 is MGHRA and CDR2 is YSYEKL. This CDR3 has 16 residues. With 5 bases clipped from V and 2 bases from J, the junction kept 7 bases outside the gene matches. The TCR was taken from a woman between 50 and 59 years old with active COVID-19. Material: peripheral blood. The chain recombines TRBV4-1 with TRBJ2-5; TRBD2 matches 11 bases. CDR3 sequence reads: CASSYSGTSGQETQYF. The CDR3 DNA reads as TGCGCCAGCAGCTACTCCGGGACTAGCGGTCAAGAGACCCAGTACTTC.